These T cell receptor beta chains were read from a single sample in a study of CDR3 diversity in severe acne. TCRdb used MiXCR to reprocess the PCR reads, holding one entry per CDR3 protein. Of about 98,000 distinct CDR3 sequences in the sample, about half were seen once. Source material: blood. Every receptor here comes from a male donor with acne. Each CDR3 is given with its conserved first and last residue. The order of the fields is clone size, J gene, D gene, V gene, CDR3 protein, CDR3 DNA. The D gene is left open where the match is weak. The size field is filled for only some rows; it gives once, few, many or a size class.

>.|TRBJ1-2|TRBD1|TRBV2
CASKSRGQGKGYTF
TGTGCCAGCAAAAGTCGAGGACAGGGGAAAGGCTACACCTTC
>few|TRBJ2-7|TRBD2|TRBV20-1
CSARDRGASGRGVYEQYF
TGCAGTGCTAGAGATAGGGGGGCTAGCGGGAGGGGCGTATACGAGCAGTACTTC
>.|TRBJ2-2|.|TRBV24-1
CATSDTPAGELFF
TGTGCCACCAGTGATACCCCGGCGGGGGAGCTGTTTTTT
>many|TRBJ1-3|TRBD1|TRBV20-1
CSASQGAGRGNTIYF
TGCAGTGCTTCTCAGGGGGCAGGACGTGGAAACACCATATATTTT
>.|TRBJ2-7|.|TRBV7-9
CASSSGGRGEQYF
TGTGCCAGCAGCTCCGGCGGGCGGGGCGAGCAGTACTTC
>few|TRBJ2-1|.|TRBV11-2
CASSSQGSGLDDEQFF
TGTGCCAGCAGCTCGCAAGGGTCGGGTTTGGATGATGAGCAGTTCTTC
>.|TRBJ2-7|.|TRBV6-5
CASTGVVRSYEQYF
TGTGCCAGCACAGGAGTGGTAAGGTCCTACGAGCAGTACTTC
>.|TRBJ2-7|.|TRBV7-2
CASSIARRSSYEQYF
TGTGCCAGCAGCATCGCGCGGAGGAGCTCCTACGAGCAGTACTTC
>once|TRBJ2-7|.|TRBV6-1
CASSTGRSFEQYF
TGTGCCAGCAGCACAGGGAGGTCTTTCGAGCAGTACTTC
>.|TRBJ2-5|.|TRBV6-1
CASSGHRASQETQYF
TGTGCCAGCAGTGGCCACAGGGCTTCCCAAGAGACCCAGTACTTC
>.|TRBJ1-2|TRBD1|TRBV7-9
CASTTSDRTDYGYTF
TGTGCCAGCACTACCTCGGACAGGACCGACTATGGCTACACCTTC
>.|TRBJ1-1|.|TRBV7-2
CASSELGTEAFF
TGTGCCAGCAGCGAGTTAGGCACTGAAGCTTTCTTT
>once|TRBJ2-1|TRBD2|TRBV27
CASSTVGTSGSLYNEQFF
TGTGCCAGCAGCACGGTCGGGACTAGCGGGAGTCTATACAATGAGCAGTTCTTC
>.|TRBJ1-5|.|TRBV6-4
CASSHVGGNQPQHF
TGTGCCAGCAGCCACGTAGGTGGCAATCAGCCCCAGCATTTT
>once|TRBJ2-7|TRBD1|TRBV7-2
CASSSTDRGSWEQYF
TGTGCCAGCAGCTCAACGGACAGGGGATCCTGGGAGCAGTACTTC
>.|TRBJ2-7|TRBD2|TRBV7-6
CASSKAGGKYEQYF
TGTGCCAGCAGCAAAGCGGGAGGAAAATACGAGCAGTACTTC
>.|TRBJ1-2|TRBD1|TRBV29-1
CSVVRSGGADDGYTF
TGCAGCGTTGTAAGGTCAGGGGGCGCGGATGATGGCTACACCTTC
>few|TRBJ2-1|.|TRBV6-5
CASSYSGGAVEQFF
TGTGCCAGCAGTTACTCAGGCGGGGCCGTGGAGCAGTTCTTC
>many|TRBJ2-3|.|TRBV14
CASSFGDTQYF
TGTGCCAGCAGCTTCGGAGATACGCAGTATTTT
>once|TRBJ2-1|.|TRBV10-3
CAISESAGGAYNEQFF
TGTGCCATCAGCGAGTCTGCTGGCGGGGCCTACAATGAGCAGTTCTTC
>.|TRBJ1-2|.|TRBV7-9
CASSLARPDYGYTF
TGTGCCAGCAGCTTAGCGCGGCCGGACTATGGCTACACCTTC
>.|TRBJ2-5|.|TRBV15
CATSREGDQETQYF
TGTGCCACCAGCAGAGAGGGAGACCAAGAGACCCAGTACTTC
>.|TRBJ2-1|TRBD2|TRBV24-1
CATSDLGTSGRAEHNEQFF
TGTGCCACCAGTGATTTGGGGACTAGCGGGAGGGCCGAGCACAATGAGCAGTTCTTC
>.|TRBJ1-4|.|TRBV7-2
CASSLRSRATNEKLFF
TGTGCCAGCAGCTTAAGGAGCCGCGCAACTAATGAAAAACTGTTTTTT
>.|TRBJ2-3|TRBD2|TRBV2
CASRYSGSSTDTQYF
TGTGCCAGCAGGTATAGCGGGAGCAGCACAGATACGCAGTATTTT
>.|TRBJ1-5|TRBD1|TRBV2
CASSLWTGSNQPQHF
TGTGCCAGCAGTCTTTGGACAGGTAGCAATCAGCCCCAGCATTTT
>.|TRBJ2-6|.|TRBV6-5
CASSRQVQTTTEAF
TGTGCCAGCAGTAGACAGGTCCAGACGACCACTGAAGCTTTC
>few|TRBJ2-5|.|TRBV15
CATSRWDGRQGETQYF
TGTGCCACCAGCAGATGGGACGGGAGACAGGGAGAGACCCAGTACTTC
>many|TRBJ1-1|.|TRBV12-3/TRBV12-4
CASSLAVGAFF
TGTGCCAGCAGTCTCGCGGTAGGAGCTTTCTTT
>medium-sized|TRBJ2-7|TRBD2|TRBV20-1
CSARDGTSGTSPRVQYF
TGCAGTGCTAGAGACGGGACTAGCGGGACTAGCCCGCGTGTGCAGTACTTC
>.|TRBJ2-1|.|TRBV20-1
CSASSPFLIGEFYNEQFF
TGCAGTGCCAGCTCACCCTTTTTGATCGGAGAGTTCTACAATGAGCAGTTCTTC
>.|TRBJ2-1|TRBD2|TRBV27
CASSPRTSPSEQFF
TGTGCCAGCAGTCCAAGGACTAGCCCCAGCGAGCAGTTCTTC
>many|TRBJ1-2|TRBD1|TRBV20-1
CSARGLYRDRDGYTF
TGCAGTGCTAGAGGTCTTTACCGGGACAGGGATGGCTACACCTTC
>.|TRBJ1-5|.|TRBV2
CASRVTSGRGIDTQHF
TGTGCCAGCAGGGTGACTAGCGGGAGGGGGATAGATACGCAGCATTTT
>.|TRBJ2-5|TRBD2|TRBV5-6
CASSAGLELETQYF
TGTGCCAGCAGCGCGGGACTAGAACTAGAGACCCAGTACTTC
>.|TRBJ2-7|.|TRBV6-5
CASSLAGRGNEQYF
TGTGCCAGCAGCTTAGCGGGCAGGGGTAACGAGCAGTACTTC
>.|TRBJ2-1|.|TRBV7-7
CASSPGGVATTNEQFF
TGTGCCAGCAGTCCAGGGGGGGTAGCGACCACGAATGAGCAGTTCTTC
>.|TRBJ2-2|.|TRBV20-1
CSARSDTGELFF
TGCAGTGCTAGGAGCGACACCGGGGAGCTGTTTTTT
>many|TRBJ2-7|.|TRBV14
CASGPGRMYEQYF
TGTGCCAGCGGTCCGGGACGGATGTACGAGCAGTACTTC
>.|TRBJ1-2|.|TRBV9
CASSGLGGYTF
TGTGCCAGCAGCGGCCTCGGTGGCTACACCTTC
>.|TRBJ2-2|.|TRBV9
CASSAYGTGELFF
TGTGCCAGCAGCGCGTACGGCACCGGGGAGCTGTTTTTT
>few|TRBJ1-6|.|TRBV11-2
CASSLVGPPLHF
TGTGCCAGCAGCTTAGTGGGTCCACCCCTCCACTTT
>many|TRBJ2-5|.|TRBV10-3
CAISGGETQYF
TGTGCCATCAGTGGAGGAGAGACCCAGTACTTC
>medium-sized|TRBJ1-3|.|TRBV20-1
CSAQHSGNTIYF
TGCAGTGCTCAACACTCTGGAAACACCATATATTTT
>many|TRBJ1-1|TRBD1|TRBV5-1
CASSPRTGPEAFF
TGCGCCAGCAGCCCCCGGACAGGGCCTGAAGCTTTCTTT
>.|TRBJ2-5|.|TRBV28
CASKGGQRETQYF
TGTGCCAGCAAGGGGGGCCAGAGAGAGACCCAGTACTTC
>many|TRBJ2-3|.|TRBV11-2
CASSFGGSTDTQYF
TGTGCCAGCAGCTTCGGAGGCAGCACGGATACGCAGTATTTT
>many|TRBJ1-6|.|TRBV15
CATSSGVVNGNSPLHF
TGTGCCACCAGCAGTGGGGTTGTGAATGGTAATTCACCCCTCCACTTT
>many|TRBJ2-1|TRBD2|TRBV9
CASSASTSGAYNEQFF
TGTGCCAGCAGCGCCTCAACTAGCGGGGCCTACAATGAGCAGTTCTTC
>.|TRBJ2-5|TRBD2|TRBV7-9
CASSPARREGETQYF
TGTGCCAGCAGCCCCGCCCGCAGGGAGGGGGAGACCCAGTACTTC
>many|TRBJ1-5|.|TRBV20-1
CSAAGFNQPQHF
TGCAGTGCTGCAGGATTCAATCAGCCCCAGCATTTT
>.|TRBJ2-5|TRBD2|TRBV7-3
CASSSLAGEDNEQYF
TGTGCCAGCAGCTCCCTAGCGGGAGAGGATAATGAGCAGTACTTC
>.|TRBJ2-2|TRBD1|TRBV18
CASSRDMGTANTGELFF
TGTGCCAGCTCCCGAGATATGGGGACAGCGAACACCGGGGAGCTGTTTTTT
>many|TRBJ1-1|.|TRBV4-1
CASSQGRYTEAFF
TGCGCCAGCAGCCAAGGCAGGTACACTGAAGCTTTCTTT
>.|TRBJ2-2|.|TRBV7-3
CASSLGWQGAGELFF
TGTGCCAGCAGCTTAGGGTGGCAGGGCGCCGGGGAGCTGTTTTTT